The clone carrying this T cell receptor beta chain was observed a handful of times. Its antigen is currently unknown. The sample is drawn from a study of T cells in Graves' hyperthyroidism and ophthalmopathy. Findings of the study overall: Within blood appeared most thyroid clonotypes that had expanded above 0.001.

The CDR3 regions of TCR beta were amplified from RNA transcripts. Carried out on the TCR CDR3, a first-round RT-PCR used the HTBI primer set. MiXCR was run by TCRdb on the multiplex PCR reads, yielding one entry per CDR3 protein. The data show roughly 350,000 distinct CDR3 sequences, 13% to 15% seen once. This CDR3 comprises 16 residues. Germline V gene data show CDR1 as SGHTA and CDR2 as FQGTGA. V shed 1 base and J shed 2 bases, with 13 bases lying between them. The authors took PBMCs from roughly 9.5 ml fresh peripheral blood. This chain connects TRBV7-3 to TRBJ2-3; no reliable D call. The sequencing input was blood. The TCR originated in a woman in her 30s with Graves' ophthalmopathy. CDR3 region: CASSLRVSQNTDTQYF. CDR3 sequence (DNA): TGTGCCAGCAGCTTAAGGGTATCCCAGAACACAGATACGCAGTATTTT.